The present TCR beta chain was sequenced within a study of cytomegalovirus exposure and HLA in healthy donors. Primers for the PCR totalled 60 Vbeta and 13 Jbeta. TCRdb keeps only in-frame clones here, not all; method: immunoSEQ multiplex PCR. Among around 250,000 clones, around 81% were seen once, and the ten largest hold around 8.3%. In regard to this clone: As yet, its antigen is unknown.

Study-wide findings and caveats: After further analysis at a later stage, 16,951 TCR beta sequences were associated with HLA alleles at 0.05 false discovery rate. A later analysis reportedly found fewer N-insertions in an Asian-associated ancestry cluster than the approximately 700-donor mean.

The CDR3 runs 13 residues. Germline V gene data show CDR1 as SGHDT and CDR2 as YYEEEE. Trimming took off 3 bases at V and 3 bases at J, with 10 bases between the two ends. The rearrangement uses TRBV5-6 and TRBJ2-7; D call uncertain. The sample consisted of PBMCs. This TCR was sampled from a woman aged 60 to 75 in good health and CMV-seropositive. The CDR3 reads CASSSGLNYEQYF. CDR3 coding DNA: TGTGCCAGCAGCTCGGGTCTAAACTACGAGCAGTACTTC. The complete variable domain, with remaining parts taken from reference TRBV5-6 and TRBJ2-7, reads DAGVTQSPTHLIKTRGQQVTLRCSPKSGHDTVSWYQQALGQGPQFIFQYYEEEERQRGNFPDRFSGHQFPNYSSELNVNALLLGDSALYLCASSSGLNYEQYFGPGTRLTVT.